Listed below are T cell receptor beta chains from one sample, sequenced in a study of blood T cell repertoires in COVID-19. This table comes from immunoSEQ multiplex PCR, and its TCRdb copy is limited to in-frame clones, with some not included. The sample consists of under 150,000 clones, approximately 85% of them appearing once. Material for sequencing was peripheral blood. The receptors here all came from a woman in her sixties with COVID-19, enrolled during active disease. CDR3s include the opening cysteine and the closing phenylalanine or tryptophan. A D gene is named only where the DNA matches it firmly. Not all rows give a size; the values are once, few, many and, for expanded clones, a class.

d_call clone_size j_call v_call cdr3_nt cdr3_aa
. once TRBJ1-5 TRBV6-5 TGTGCCACCCAAGGGGGGGGACAGCCCCAGCATTTT CATQGGGQPQHF
TRBD2 . TRBJ2-3 TRBV14 TGTGCCAGCAGCCAAGAGGGAGGCTTGACTAGCGGGGGCCGAAACACAGATACGCAGTATTTT CASSQEGGLTSGGRNTDTQYF
. few TRBJ1-1 TRBV12-3/TRBV12-4 TGTGCCAGCAGTTTGGCAGGGCCCACTGAAGCTTTCTTT CASSLAGPTEAFF
TRBD1 once TRBJ2-2 TRBV18 TGTGCCAGCTCACCAAAGGGACAGAACCTCGGCGGGGAGCTGTTTTTT CASSPKGQNLGGELFF
TRBD1 few TRBJ1-2 TRBV6-5 TGTGCCAGCAGTCCGGGACAGGGGGCGATTAACGGCTACACCTTC CASSPGQGAINGYTF
TRBD2 . TRBJ2-1 TRBV5-1 TGCGCCAGCAGCTCTGGAGGGACTAGCGCCTACAATGAGCAGTTCTTC CASSSGGTSAYNEQFF
TRBD1 . TRBJ2-7 TRBV5-1 TGCGCCAGCAGCAAGGACAGGGGGCTCTACGAGCAGTACTTC CASSKDRGLYEQYF
TRBD1 . TRBJ2-5 TRBV7-3 TGTGCCAGCAGCCAGGGGGTTCAAGAGACCCAGTACTTC CASSQGVQETQYF
TRBD1 once TRBJ1-5 TRBV19 TGTGCCAGTTCTGACAGGGGGCCGTTATATCAGCCCCAGCATTTT CASSDRGPLYQPQHF
TRBD1 . TRBJ1-2 TRBV5-1 TGCGCCAGCAGGGTCGGGACAGCGACCAACTATGGCTACACCTTC CASRVGTATNYGYTF
TRBD1 . TRBJ1-3 TRBV7-9 TGTGCCAGCAGCTCAGGGGGCGCGTTTGGAAACACCATATATTTT CASSSGGAFGNTIYF
TRBD2 . TRBJ2-1 TRBV9 TGTGCCAGCAGCGTAGCGGCTAGCGGGGTGAATGAGCAGTTCTTC CASSVAASGVNEQFF
. . TRBJ1-5 TRBV3-1/TRBV3-2 TGTGCCAGCAGCCAGCGGGTGAGCAATCAGCCCCAGCATTTT CASSQRVSNQPQHF